This TCR beta chain was observed in a study of cytomegalovirus exposure and HLA in healthy donors. Germline V gene data show CDR1 as SNHLY and CDR2 as FYNNEI. V shed 8 bases, J shed 5 bases, and the junction held 7 bases outside the gene matches. This CDR3 region has 14 residues. Vbeta (60) and Jbeta (13) primers were used in the PCR. Assay: immunoSEQ multiplex PCR; the TCRdb copy retains only in-frame clones and omits some. Of 80,000 to 100,000 clones in the sample, roughly four fifths were seen once. Sequencing was performed on PBMCs. The source of this sequence is a man aged 35-49 years in good health and CMV-seronegative. The rearrangement joins TRBV2 to TRBJ1-1, with 11 bases lining up with TRBD1. CDR3 in amino acids: CASRDRGAGTEAFF. CDR3 in DNA: TGTGCCAGCCGGGACAGGGGGGCAGGGACTGAAGCTTTCTTT.